The text below deals with one T cell receptor (beta chain). The sample is drawn from a study of blood T cell repertoires in COVID-19. The V and J ends lost 3 bases and 1 base respectively, with 6 bases between them. Germline loops: CDR1 SGHNT, CDR2 YYREEE (reference sequence). The CDR3 covers 13 residues. Under the authors' procedure: For nucleated cells, counts were estimated from reference gene primer amplification. Method: immunoSEQ multiplex PCR; TCRdb's copy keeps in-frame clones and lacks some. The DNA was the basis for D and trimming; V, J and clone size are from that table. The top ten hold under 3% of the sample, which has about 260,000 clones, approximately 91% seen once.

This TCR was recovered from a person aged 18 to 30 with COVID-19, enrolled during active disease. This chain joins TRBV5-4 and TRBJ2-3; maybe TRBD1 (5 bases). The specimen sequenced was peripheral blood. CDR3 DNA: TGTGCCAGCAGCTCGACAGGCACAGATACGCAGTATTTT. As protein: CASSSTGTDTQYF.